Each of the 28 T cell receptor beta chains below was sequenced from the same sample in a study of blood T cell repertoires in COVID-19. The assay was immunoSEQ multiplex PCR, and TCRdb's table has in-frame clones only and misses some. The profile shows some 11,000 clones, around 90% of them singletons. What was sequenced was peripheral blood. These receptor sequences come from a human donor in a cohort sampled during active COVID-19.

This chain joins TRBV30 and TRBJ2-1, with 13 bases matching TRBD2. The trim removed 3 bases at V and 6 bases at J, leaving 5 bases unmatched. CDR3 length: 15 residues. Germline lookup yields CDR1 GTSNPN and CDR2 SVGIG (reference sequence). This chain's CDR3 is CAWSGLAGATNEQFF. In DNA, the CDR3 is TGTGCCTGGAGCGGACTAGCGGGAGCAACCAATGAGCAGTTCTTC.

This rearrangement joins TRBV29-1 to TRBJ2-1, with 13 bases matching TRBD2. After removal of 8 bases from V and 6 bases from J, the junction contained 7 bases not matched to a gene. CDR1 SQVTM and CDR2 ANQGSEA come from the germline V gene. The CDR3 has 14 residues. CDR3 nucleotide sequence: TGCAGCCTTCTTCGACTAGCGGGAGGCAATGAGCAGTTCTTC. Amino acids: CSLLRLAGGNEQFF.

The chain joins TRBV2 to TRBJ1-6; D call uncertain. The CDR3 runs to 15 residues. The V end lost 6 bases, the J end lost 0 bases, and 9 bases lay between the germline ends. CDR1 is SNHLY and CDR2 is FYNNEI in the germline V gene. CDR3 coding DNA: TGTGCCAGCAGGCCGGAGAGCTCCTATAATTCACCCCTCCACTTT. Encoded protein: CASRPESSYNSPLHF.

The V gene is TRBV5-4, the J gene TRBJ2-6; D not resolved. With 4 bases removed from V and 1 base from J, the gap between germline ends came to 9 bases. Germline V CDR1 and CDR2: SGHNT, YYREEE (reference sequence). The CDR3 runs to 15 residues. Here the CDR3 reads CASSPPLSGANVLTF. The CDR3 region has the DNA TGTGCCAGCAGCCCCCCTCTTTCTGGGGCCAACGTCCTGACTTTC.

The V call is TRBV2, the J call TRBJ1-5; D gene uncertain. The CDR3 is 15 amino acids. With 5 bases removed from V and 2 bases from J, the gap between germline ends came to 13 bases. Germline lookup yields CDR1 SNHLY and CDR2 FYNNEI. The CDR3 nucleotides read TGTGCCAGCAGTCGCTCAGTGATCCGCAATCAGCCCCAGCATTTT. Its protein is CASSRSVIRNQPQHF.

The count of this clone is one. The CDR3 sequence is CAISRGVAGGTPETQYF. The CDR3 bases are TGTGCCATCAGTCGTGGGGTAGCGGGAGGTACCCCAGAGACCCAGTACTTC. The chain couples TRBV10-3 to TRBJ2-5, with TRBD2 matching over 10 bases. Trimming at V came to 5 bases and at J to 4 bases, leaving 13 bases not matched to a gene. This CDR3 is built from 17 residues. From germline, CDR1 is ENHRY and CDR2 SYGVKD.

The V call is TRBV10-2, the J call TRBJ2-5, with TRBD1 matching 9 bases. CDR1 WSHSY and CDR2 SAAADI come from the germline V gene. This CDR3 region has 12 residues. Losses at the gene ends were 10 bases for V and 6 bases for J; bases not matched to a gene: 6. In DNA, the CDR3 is TGCGCCACGGGACAGGGCGAAAAGACCCAGTACTTC. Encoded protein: CATGQGEKTQYF.

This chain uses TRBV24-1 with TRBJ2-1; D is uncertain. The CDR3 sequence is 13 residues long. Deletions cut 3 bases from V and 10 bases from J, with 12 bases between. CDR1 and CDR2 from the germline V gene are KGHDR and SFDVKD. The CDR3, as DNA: TGTGCCACCAGTGATCCTAACAGCAGCGAGCAGTTCTTC. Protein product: CATSDPNSSEQFF.

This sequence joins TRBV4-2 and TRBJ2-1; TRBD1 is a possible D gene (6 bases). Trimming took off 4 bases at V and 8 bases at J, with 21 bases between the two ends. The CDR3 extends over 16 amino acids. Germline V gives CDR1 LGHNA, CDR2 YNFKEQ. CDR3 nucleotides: TGTGCCAGCAGCCTAAATCAGGGTGAGGGGGAGCATGAGCAGTTCTTC. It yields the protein CASSLNQGEGEHEQFF.

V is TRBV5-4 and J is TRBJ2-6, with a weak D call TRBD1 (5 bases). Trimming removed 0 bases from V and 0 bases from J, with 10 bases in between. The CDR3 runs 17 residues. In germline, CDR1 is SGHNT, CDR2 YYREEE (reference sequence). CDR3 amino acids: CASSLVSGISGANVLTF. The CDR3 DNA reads TGTGCCAGCAGCTTGGTGTCAGGGATCTCTGGGGCCAACGTCCTGACTTTC.

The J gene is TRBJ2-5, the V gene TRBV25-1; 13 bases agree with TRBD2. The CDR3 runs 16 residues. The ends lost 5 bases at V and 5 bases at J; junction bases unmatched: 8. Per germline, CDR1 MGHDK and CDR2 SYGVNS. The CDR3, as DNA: TGTGCCAGCAGTCTCGGACTAGCGGGAGCAGGGGAGACCCAGTACTTC. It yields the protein CASSLGLAGAGETQYF.

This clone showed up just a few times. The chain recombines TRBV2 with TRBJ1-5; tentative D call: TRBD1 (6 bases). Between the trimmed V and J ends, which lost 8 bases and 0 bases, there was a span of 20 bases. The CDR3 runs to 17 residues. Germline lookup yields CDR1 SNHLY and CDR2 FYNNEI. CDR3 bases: TGTGCCAGCCCCGTGCGGGGGGGCCCATATAGCAATCAGCCCCAGCATTTT. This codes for CASPVRGGPYSNQPQHF.

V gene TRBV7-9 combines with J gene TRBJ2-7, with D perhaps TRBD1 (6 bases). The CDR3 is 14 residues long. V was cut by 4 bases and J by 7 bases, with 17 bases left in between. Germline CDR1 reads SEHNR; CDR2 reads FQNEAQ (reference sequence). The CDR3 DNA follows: TGTGCCAGCAGCTCGGGACACGGCTACGTTGAGCAGTACTTC. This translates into CASSSGHGYVEQYF. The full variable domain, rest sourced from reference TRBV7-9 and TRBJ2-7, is DTGVSQNPRHKITKRGQNVTFRCDPISEHNRLYWYRQTLGQGPEFLTYFQNEAQLEKSRLLSDRFSAERPKGSFSTLEIQRTEQGDSAMYLCASSSGHGYVEQYFGPGTRLTVT.

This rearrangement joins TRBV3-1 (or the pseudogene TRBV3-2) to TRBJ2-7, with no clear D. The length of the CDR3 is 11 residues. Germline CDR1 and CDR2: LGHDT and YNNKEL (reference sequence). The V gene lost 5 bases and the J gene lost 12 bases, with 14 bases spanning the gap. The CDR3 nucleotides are TGTGCCAGCAGCTCCGGCAGGAACGCGTACTTC. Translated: CASSSGRNAYF.

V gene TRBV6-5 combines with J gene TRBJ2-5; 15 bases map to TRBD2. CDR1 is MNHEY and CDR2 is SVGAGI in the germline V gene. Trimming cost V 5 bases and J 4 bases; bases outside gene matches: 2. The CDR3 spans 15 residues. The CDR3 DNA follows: TGTGCCAGCAGTCCGGGACTAGCGGGAGGAGAGACCCAGTACTTC. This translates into CASSPGLAGGETQYF.

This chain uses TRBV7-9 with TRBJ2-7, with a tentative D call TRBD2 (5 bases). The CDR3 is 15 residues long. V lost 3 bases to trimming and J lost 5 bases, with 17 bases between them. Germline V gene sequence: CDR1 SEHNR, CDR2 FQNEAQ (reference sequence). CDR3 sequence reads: CASSLGDKPSDEQYF. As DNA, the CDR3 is TGTGCCAGCAGCTTGGGAGACAAGCCTTCGGACGAGCAGTACTTC. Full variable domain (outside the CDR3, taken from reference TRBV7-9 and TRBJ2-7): DTGVSQNPRHKITKRGQNVTFRCDPISEHNRLYWYRQTLGQGPEFLTYFQNEAQLEKSRLLSDRFSAERPKGSFSTLEIQRTEQGDSAMYLCASSLGDKPSDEQYFGPGTRLTVT.

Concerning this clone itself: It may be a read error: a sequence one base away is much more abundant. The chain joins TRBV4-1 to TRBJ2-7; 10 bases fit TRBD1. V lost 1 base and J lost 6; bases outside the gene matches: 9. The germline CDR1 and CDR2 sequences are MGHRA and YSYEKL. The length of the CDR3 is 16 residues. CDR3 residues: CASSQGGGTGASEQYF. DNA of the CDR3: TGCGCCAGCAGCCAAGGGGGGGGGACAGGGGCCTCCGAGCAGTACTTC.

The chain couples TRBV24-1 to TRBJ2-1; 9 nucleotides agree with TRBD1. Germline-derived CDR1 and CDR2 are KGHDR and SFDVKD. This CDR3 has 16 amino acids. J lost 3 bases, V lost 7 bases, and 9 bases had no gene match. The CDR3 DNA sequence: TGTGCCACCAGGTCGGACAGGGGTCCTGGCTACAATGAGCAGTTCTTC. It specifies CATRSDRGPGYNEQFF.

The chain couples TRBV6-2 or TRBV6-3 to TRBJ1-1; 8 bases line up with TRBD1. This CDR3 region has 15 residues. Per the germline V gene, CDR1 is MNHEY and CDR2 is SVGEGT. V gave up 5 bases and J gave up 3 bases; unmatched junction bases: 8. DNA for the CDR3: TGTGCCAGCAGTCCCTACAACAGGGGGGACACTGAAGCTTTCTTT. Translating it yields CASSPYNRGDTEAFF.

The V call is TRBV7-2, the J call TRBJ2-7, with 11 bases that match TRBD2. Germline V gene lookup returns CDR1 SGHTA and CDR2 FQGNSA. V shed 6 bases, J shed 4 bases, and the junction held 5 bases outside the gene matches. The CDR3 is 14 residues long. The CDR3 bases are TGTGCCAGCAGGAGACTAGCGGGATCATACGAGCAGTACTTC. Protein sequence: CASRRLAGSYEQYF.

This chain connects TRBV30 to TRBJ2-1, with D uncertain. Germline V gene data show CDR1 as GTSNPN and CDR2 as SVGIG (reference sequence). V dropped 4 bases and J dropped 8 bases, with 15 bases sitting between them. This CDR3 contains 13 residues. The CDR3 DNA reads TGTGCCTGGACCGTGGGTTGGGCACATGAGCAGTTCTTC. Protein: CAWTVGWAHEQFF.

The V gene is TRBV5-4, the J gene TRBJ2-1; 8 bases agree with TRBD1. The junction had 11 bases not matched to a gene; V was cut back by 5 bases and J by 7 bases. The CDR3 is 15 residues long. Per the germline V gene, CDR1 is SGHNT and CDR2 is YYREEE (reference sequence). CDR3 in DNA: TGTGCCAGCAGTCCGACAGGGGCCCGCTATAATGAGCAGTTCTTC. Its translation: CASSPTGARYNEQFF.

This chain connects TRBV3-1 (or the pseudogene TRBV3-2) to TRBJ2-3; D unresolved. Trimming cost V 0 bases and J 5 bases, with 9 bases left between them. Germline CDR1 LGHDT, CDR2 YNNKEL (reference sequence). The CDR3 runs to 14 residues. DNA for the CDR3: TGTGCCAGCAGCCAAGATCTTGCTAGAGATACGCAGTATTTT. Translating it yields CASSQDLARDTQYF.

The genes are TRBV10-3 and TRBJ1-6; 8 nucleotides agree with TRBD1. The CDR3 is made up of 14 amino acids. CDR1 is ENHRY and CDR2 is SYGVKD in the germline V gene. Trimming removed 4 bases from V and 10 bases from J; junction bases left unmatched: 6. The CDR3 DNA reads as TGTGCCATCAGTGGGGGACAGGTGGACTCACCCCTCCACTTT. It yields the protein CAISGGQVDSPLHF.

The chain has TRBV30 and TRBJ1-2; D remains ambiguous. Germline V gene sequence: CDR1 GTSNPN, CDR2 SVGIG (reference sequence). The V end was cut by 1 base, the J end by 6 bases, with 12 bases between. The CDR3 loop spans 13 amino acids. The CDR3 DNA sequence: TGTGCCTGGAGTGGACTGGATGAGAATGGCTACACCTTC. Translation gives CAWSGLDENGYTF.

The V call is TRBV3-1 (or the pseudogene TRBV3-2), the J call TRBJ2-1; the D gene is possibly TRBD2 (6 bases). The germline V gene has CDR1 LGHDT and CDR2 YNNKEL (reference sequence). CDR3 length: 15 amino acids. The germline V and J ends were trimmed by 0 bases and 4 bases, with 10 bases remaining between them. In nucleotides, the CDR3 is TGTGCCAGCAGCCAAGATCCTAGCGATTACAATGAGCAGTTCTTC. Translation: CASSQDPSDYNEQFF.

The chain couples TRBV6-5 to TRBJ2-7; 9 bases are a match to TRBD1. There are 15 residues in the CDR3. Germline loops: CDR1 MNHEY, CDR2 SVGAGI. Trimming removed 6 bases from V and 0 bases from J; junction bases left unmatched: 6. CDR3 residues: CASSPGQGLSYEQYF. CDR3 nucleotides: TGTGCCAGCAGCCCGGGACAGGGCCTCTCCTACGAGCAGTACTTC.

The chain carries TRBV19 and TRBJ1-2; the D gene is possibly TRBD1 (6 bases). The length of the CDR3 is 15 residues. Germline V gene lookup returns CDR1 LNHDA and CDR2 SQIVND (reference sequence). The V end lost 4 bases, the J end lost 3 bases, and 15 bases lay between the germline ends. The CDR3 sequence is CASSTPAGADYGYTF. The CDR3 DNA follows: TGTGCCAGTAGTACCCCGGCAGGGGCTGACTATGGCTACACCTTC.